This is a list of T cell receptor beta chains from one sample in a study of blood T cell repertoires in COVID-19. Profiling relied on immunoSEQ multiplex PCR, and the TCRdb table lists in-frame clones only, not all of them. In the table there are approximately 64,000 clones, approximately 77% of which are singletons. Material for sequencing was peripheral blood. The receptor set was obtained from a woman in her 70s with acute or convalescent COVID-19. Each CDR3 is given with its conserved first and last residue. The D gene is left open where the match is weak. The size field is filled for only some rows; it gives once, few, many or a size class.

clone_size	v_call	j_call	d_call	cdr3_aa	cdr3_nt
NA	TRBV5-1	TRBJ2-2	NA	CASSLGPANTGELFF	TGCGCCAGCAGCTTGGGTCCAGCGAACACCGGGGAGCTGTTTTTT
NA	TRBV27	TRBJ2-2	TRBD1	CASSLGPGQGGTGELFF	TGTGCCAGCAGTTTGGGACCGGGACAGGGCGGAACCGGGGAGCTGTTTTTT
NA	TRBV20-1	TRBJ2-2	NA	CSASQGRELFF	TGCAGTGCTAGCCAGGGGAGGGAGCTGTTTTTT
NA	TRBV10-3	TRBJ1-2	TRBD1	CASQGEVDYGYTF	TGTGCCAGCCAGGGGGAAGTGGACTATGGCTACACCTTC
NA	TRBV6-2/TRBV6-3	TRBJ1-1	TRBD1	CASSLQGAYTEAFF	TGTGCCAGCAGTTTGCAGGGGGCGTACACTGAAGCTTTCTTT
NA	TRBV30	TRBJ2-1	NA	CASGVVRYNEQFF	TGTGCCTCAGGGGTAGTAAGATACAATGAGCAGTTCTTC
NA	TRBV7-9	TRBJ2-2	TRBD1	CASSFTPRGRTGELFF	TGTGCCAGCAGCTTTACCCCGAGGGGGCGCACCGGGGAGCTGTTTTTT
NA	TRBV30	TRBJ2-5	TRBD2	CAWSVGTSLGETQYF	TGTGCCTGGAGTGTAGGGACTAGCCTTGGGGAGACCCAGTACTTC
NA	TRBV28	TRBJ2-7	NA	CASILGGSPYEQYF	TGTGCCAGCATCCTAGGGGGATCCCCCTACGAGCAGTACTTC
NA	TRBV19	TRBJ1-1	TRBD1	CASSNYRGGTEAFF	TGTGCCAGTAGCAATTACAGGGGCGGCACTGAAGCTTTCTTT
NA	TRBV5-1	TRBJ1-6	NA	CASSNDLAGDSPLHF	TGCGCCAGCAGCAACGATCTGGCGGGAGATTCACCCCTCCACTTT
NA	TRBV30	TRBJ2-5	NA	CAWGDQGLQETQYF	TGTGCCTGGGGGGATCAGGGGCTCCAAGAGACCCAGTACTTC
NA	TRBV10-1	TRBJ1-1	TRBD1	CASSRTGQTEAFF	TGCGCCAGCAGTAGGACAGGGCAAACTGAAGCTTTCTTT
NA	TRBV28	TRBJ1-3	NA	CASRVTGFSGNTIYF	TGTGCCAGCAGGGTTACAGGTTTCTCTGGAAACACCATATATTTT
NA	TRBV28	TRBJ2-3	TRBD2	CASSQWGGRGTDTQYF	TGTGCCAGCAGTCAATGGGGGGGTCGAGGCACAGATACGCAGTATTTT
once	TRBV7-6	TRBJ2-6	TRBD1	CASSTQGSGANVLTF	TGTGCCAGCAGCACACAGGGGTCTGGGGCCAACGTCCTGACTTTC
NA	TRBV7-8	TRBJ2-5	NA	CASSRSGGRDYETQYF	TGTGCCAGCAGCCGATCCGGGGGGCGGGATTACGAGACCCAGTACTTC
NA	TRBV6-5	TRBJ2-7	NA	CASQDSGRGEQYF	TGTGCCAGCCAGGACAGCGGAAGGGGCGAGCAGTACTTC
NA	TRBV19	TRBJ2-5	NA	CASSITGDSQETQYF	TGTGCCAGTAGTATCACGGGGGACAGCCAAGAGACCCAGTACTTC
NA	TRBV11-2	TRBJ1-1	NA	CASSFDSPNTEAFF	TGTGCCAGCAGCTTTGACAGCCCGAACACTGAAGCTTTCTTT
NA	TRBV3-1/TRBV3-2	TRBJ2-5	TRBD2	CASSQVSSGGLKTQYF	TGTGCCAGCAGCCAAGTGTCTAGCGGGGGGCTGAAGACCCAGTACTTC
NA	TRBV5-1	TRBJ2-1	TRBD2	CASSWGGNSYNEQFF	TGCGCCAGCAGCTGGGGGGGGAACTCCTACAATGAGCAGTTCTTC
NA	TRBV11-2	TRBJ2-1	NA	CASSWAGASGYNEQFF	TGTGCCAGCAGCTGGGCGGGGGCTAGCGGCTACAATGAGCAGTTCTTC
once	TRBV24-1	TRBJ2-7	TRBD1	CATSDSRTGNVDEQYF	TGTGCCACCAGTGATTCGAGGACAGGGAATGTTGACGAGCAGTACTTC
NA	TRBV7-2	TRBJ1-2	NA	CASSSAGPRKAGYTF	TGTGCCAGCAGCTCCGCGGGTCCTCGGAAGGCTGGCTACACCTTC
once	TRBV2	TRBJ1-2	NA	CASSQPGHGIDGYTF	TGTGCCAGCTCCCAACCGGGACACGGGATCGATGGCTACACCTTC
NA	TRBV3-1/TRBV3-2	TRBJ1-6	TRBD1	CASSPAQGRTPLHF	TGTGCCAGCAGCCCCGCACAGGGGAGGACACCCCTCCACTTT
NA	TRBV7-6	TRBJ2-5	NA	CASSSTRGETQYF	TGTGCCAGCAGCTCCACACGAGGGGAGACCCAGTACTTC
NA	TRBV18	TRBJ1-4	TRBD1	CASSPLGISGQGSEKLFF	TGTGCCAGCTCACCGTTGGGAATTTCCGGACAGGGAAGTGAAAAACTGTTTTTT
NA	TRBV14	TRBJ2-7	NA	CASSQWGVYEQYF	TGTGCCAGCAGCCAATGGGGAGTGTACGAGCAGTACTTC
NA	TRBV19	TRBJ2-3	TRBD1	CASGRTGSTDTQYF	TGTGCCAGCGGTCGGACAGGGAGCACAGATACGCAGTATTTT
NA	TRBV11-2	TRBJ2-5	NA	CASSLILGAVETQYF	TGTGCCAGCAGCTTAATTCTGGGGGCGGTGGAGACCCAGTACTTC
NA	TRBV2	TRBJ2-1	TRBD1	CASSGRTGGYNEQFF	TGTGCCAGCAGTGGCCGGACAGGGGGGTACAATGAGCAGTTCTTC
NA	TRBV6-5	TRBJ2-1	TRBD2	CASSSSLAGFYEQFF	TGTGCCAGCAGCTCCTCACTAGCGGGATTTTATGAGCAGTTCTTC
NA	TRBV5-1	TRBJ1-6	NA	CASSWGGSPTQDSPLHF	TGCGCCAGCAGCTGGGGAGGGTCGCCCACCCAAGATTCACCCCTCCACTTT
NA	TRBV5-4	TRBJ2-2	NA	CASSQRPGANTGELFF	TGTGCCAGCAGCCAACGCCCAGGGGCGAACACCGGGGAGCTGTTTTTT
NA	TRBV5-4	TRBJ1-1	NA	CASSPAGVVSANTEAFF	TGTGCCAGCAGCCCCGCGGGGGTCGTTTCGGCGAACACTGAAGCTTTCTTT
NA	TRBV30	TRBJ2-5	TRBD1	CAWSSYRGETQYF	TGTGCCTGGAGCAGTTACAGGGGTGAGACCCAGTACTTC
NA	TRBV6-4	TRBJ1-5	TRBD1	CASSDVDRGNQPQHF	TGTGCCAGCAGTGATGTCGACAGGGGGAATCAGCCCCAGCATTTT
NA	TRBV6-1	TRBJ2-1	NA	CASSEEGGLGYNEQFF	TGTGCCAGCAGTGAAGAAGGGGGATTGGGCTACAATGAGCAGTTCTTC
NA	TRBV27	TRBJ2-1	TRBD2	CASSLTGLAGGEQFF	TGTGCCAGCAGTTTAACGGGACTAGCGGGAGGCGAGCAGTTCTTC
NA	TRBV30	TRBJ1-6	NA	CAFLMKRGSPLHF	TGTGCCTTTTTGATGAAGCGAGGCTCACCCCTCCACTTT
NA	TRBV19	TRBJ2-3	NA	CASSRAGRTDTQYF	TGTGCCAGTAGCAGGGCGGGGAGAACAGATACGCAGTATTTT
NA	TRBV30	TRBJ1-1	NA	CAWSPLFGNTEAFF	TGTGCCTGGAGCCCTCTATTTGGGAACACTGAAGCTTTCTTT
few	TRBV12-3/TRBV12-4	TRBJ1-2	NA	CASSLPPQGSTF	TGTGCCAGCAGTTTACCTCCCCAGGGCTCCACCTTC
few	TRBV29-1	TRBJ2-7	TRBD1	CSVVRTGDREQYF	TGCAGCGTTGTAAGGACAGGGGATAGGGAGCAGTACTTC
NA	TRBV5-1	TRBJ2-3	TRBD2	CASSFSGSTDTQYF	TGCGCCAGCAGCTTTAGCGGGAGCACAGATACGCAGTATTTT